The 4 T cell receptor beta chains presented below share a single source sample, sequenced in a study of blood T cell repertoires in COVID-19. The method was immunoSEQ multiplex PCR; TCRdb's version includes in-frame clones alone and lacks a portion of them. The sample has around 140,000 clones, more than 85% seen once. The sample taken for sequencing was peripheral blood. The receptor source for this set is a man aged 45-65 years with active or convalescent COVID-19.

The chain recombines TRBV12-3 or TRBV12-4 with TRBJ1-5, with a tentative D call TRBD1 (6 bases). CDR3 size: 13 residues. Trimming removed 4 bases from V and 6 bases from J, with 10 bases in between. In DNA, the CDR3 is TGTGCCAGCAGTTCCACAGGGTTTCAGCCCCAGCATTTT. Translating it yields CASSSTGFQPQHF.

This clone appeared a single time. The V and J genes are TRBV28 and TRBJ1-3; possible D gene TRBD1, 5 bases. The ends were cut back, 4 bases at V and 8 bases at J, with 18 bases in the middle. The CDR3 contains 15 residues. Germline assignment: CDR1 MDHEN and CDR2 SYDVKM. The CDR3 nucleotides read TGTGCCAGCAGTTACCCCATCTGGGGCAAAGACACCATATATTTT. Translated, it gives CASSYPIWGKDTIYF. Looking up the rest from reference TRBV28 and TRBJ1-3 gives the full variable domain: DVKVTQSSRYLVKRTGEKVFLECVQDMDHENMFWYRQDPGLGLRLIYFSYDVKMKEKGDIPEGYSVSREKKERFSLILESASTNQTSMYLCASSYPIWGKDTIYFGEGSWLTVV.

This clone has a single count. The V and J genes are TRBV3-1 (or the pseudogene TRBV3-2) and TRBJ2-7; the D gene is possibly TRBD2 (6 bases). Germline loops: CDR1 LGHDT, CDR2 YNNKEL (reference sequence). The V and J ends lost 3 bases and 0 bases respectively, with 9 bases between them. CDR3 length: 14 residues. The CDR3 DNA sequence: TGTGCCAGCAGCCAGGCGGGGAGCTCCTACGAGCAGTACTTC. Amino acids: CASSQAGSSYEQYF.

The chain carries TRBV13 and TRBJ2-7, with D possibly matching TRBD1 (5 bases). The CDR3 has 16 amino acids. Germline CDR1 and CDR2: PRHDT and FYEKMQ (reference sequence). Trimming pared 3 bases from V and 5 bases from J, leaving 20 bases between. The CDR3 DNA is TGTGCCAGCAGCTTTTGGTCAACCAAGAAACAGGACGAGCAGTACTTC. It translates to CASSFWSTKKQDEQYF.